This TCR beta chain was sequenced for a study of T cells after yellow fever vaccination. CDR3 length: 15 amino acids. Deletions cut 4 bases from V and 4 bases from J, with 16 bases between. CDR1 is SGHVS, CDR2 FNYEAQ, per germline. TCRdb reanalysed the 5' RACE reads using MiXCR and keeps one entry per CDR3 protein. Seen here are 80,000 to 100,000 distinct CDR3 sequences, 8% to 10% observed once, and the top ten hold 15% to 20%. The sequencing here drew on CD8+ T cells not binding an NS4B(214-222) dextramer, sorted from PBMCs, taken around 16 days after the first yellow fever vaccination. This rearrangement joins TRBV7-6 to TRBJ2-5, with D maybe TRBD2 (7 bases). The TCR sequence derives from a man between 18 and 35 years old who received the YFV17D yellow fever vaccine. CDR3 amino acids: CASSSLGGGPETQYF. CDR3 sequence (DNA): TGTGCCAGCAGCTCCCTAGGGGGGGGCCCAGAGACCCAGTACTTC.